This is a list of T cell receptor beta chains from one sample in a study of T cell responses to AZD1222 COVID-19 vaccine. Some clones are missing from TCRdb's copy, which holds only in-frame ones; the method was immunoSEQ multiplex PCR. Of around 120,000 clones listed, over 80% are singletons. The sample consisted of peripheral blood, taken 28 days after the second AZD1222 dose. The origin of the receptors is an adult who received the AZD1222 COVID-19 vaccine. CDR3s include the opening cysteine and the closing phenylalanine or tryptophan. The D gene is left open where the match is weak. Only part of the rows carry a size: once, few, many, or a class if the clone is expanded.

DNA: TGTGCCAGCAGCTTAGGCGGACAGGGGTTTTCAGGAACCCAGTACTTC
CDR3: CASSLGGQGFSGTQYF
V: TRBV7-9
J: TRBJ2-5
D: TRBD1
size: NA

DNA: TGCGCCAGCAGCTTGGCCAATGTTGGCAGAGACGAGCAGTTCTTC
CDR3: CASSLANVGRDEQFF
V: TRBV5-1
J: TRBJ2-1
D: NA
size: NA

DNA: TGTGCCAGCAGCCAAGTTTACAGGGGAATGAACACTGAAGCTTTCTTT
CDR3: CASSQVYRGMNTEAFF
V: TRBV3-1/TRBV3-2
J: TRBJ1-1
D: TRBD1
size: few

DNA: TGTGCCAGCAGCTTCTCAGGGGAACACGTCAATCAGCCCCAGCATTTT
CDR3: CASSFSGEHVNQPQHF
V: TRBV7-8
J: TRBJ1-5
D: NA
size: once

DNA: TGTGCCAGCAGTTACGGGAAACACATATATTTT
CDR3: CASSYGKHIYF
V: TRBV6-5
J: TRBJ1-3
D: NA
size: NA

DNA: TGTGCCAGCAGCTTAGGACAGGGGCACGGTGAAAAACTGTTTTTT
CDR3: CASSLGQGHGEKLFF
V: TRBV7-9
J: TRBJ1-4
D: TRBD1
size: few

DNA: TGTGCCAGCAGTTTAGGGCAGGGGGTACATCAGCCCCAGCATTTT
CDR3: CASSLGQGVHQPQHF
V: TRBV27
J: TRBJ1-5
D: TRBD1
size: NA

DNA: TGTGCCAGTAGTATTGCGGGGAGAGGCTACAATGAGCAGTTCTTC
CDR3: CASSIAGRGYNEQFF
V: TRBV19
J: TRBJ2-1
D: NA
size: few

DNA: TGTGCCAGCAGCTTAGGACTAGCGGGTAACAATGAGCAGTTCTTC
CDR3: CASSLGLAGNNEQFF
V: TRBV7-2
J: TRBJ2-1
D: TRBD2
size: NA

DNA: TGCGCCAGCAGCCCAAGGGGGAACTACGAGCAGTACTTC
CDR3: CASSPRGNYEQYF
V: TRBV5-1
J: TRBJ2-7
D: NA
size: NA

DNA: TGTGCCAGCAGGAAACCCCGGGACACAAACTACGAGCAGTACTTC
CDR3: CASRKPRDTNYEQYF
V: TRBV6-6
J: TRBJ2-7
D: NA
size: NA

DNA: TGTGCCAGCAGCTTAGGGACAGAAGAGACCCAGTACTTC
CDR3: CASSLGTEETQYF
V: TRBV11-3
J: TRBJ2-5
D: NA
size: NA

DNA: TGCGCCAGCAGCCAAACCTACAGGGGGCTAACTTACGAGCAGTACTTC
CDR3: CASSQTYRGLTYEQYF
V: TRBV4-1
J: TRBJ2-7
D: TRBD1
size: NA

DNA: TGTGCCAGCAGTTTCAGTTCTAACTATGGCTACACCTTC
CDR3: CASSFSSNYGYTF
V: TRBV28
J: TRBJ1-2
D: NA
size: NA

DNA: TGTGCCAGCAGCCAACAGGACAGGAACACTGAAGCTTTCTTT
CDR3: CASSQQDRNTEAFF
V: TRBV3-1/TRBV3-2
J: TRBJ1-1
D: NA
size: few

DNA: TGTGCCAGCAGCTATACAGGGTGGGGCTACACCTTC
CDR3: CASSYTGWGYTF
V: TRBV14
J: TRBJ1-2
D: NA
size: NA

DNA: TGTGCCAGCAGCACTATGGGTCGGCTAGCGGGGGTATATCTAGAGACCCAGTACTTC
CDR3: CASSTMGRLAGVYLETQYF
V: TRBV7-2
J: TRBJ2-5
D: TRBD2
size: NA

DNA: TGTGCCAGCAGTTTTGGTGGTCAGCCCCAGCATTTT
CDR3: CASSFGGQPQHF
V: TRBV6-2/TRBV6-3
J: TRBJ1-5
D: NA
size: NA

DNA: TGTGCCAGCAGTAAACAGGACAGGGGTGATGGCTACACCTTC
CDR3: CASSKQDRGDGYTF
V: TRBV25-1
J: TRBJ1-2
D: TRBD1
size: NA

DNA: TGTGCCAGCAGTATACAGGGATCCTATGGCTACACCTTC
CDR3: CASSIQGSYGYTF
V: TRBV2
J: TRBJ1-2
D: NA
size: NA

DNA: TGCAGTGCTAGTACTAGCGGGGGGCCGGTCACAGATACGCAGTATTTT
CDR3: CSASTSGGPVTDTQYF
V: TRBV20-1
J: TRBJ2-3
D: TRBD2
size: NA

DNA: TGTGCCAGTAGTTGGTCGTATAGCGGGAACACCGGGGAGCTGTTTTTT
CDR3: CASSWSYSGNTGELFF
V: TRBV19
J: TRBJ2-2
D: NA
size: once

DNA: TGTGCCAGCAGCTGGGGACTAGCGGAGACCCAGTACTTC
CDR3: CASSWGLAETQYF
V: TRBV14
J: TRBJ2-5
D: TRBD2
size: NA

DNA: TGCGCCAGCAGCTTGGAGCAGGGGGACGGGGAGACCCAGTACTTC
CDR3: CASSLEQGDGETQYF
V: TRBV5-1
J: TRBJ2-5
D: TRBD1
size: once

DNA: TGTGCCAGCTCACCAAACTACTACCCGAACACCGGGGAGCTGTTTTTT
CDR3: CASSPNYYPNTGELFF
V: TRBV18
J: TRBJ2-2
D: NA
size: few

DNA: TGTGCCAGTTCAAGACTAAACACAGATACGCAGTATTTT
CDR3: CASSRLNTDTQYF
V: TRBV6-6
J: TRBJ2-3
D: NA
size: once

DNA: TGTGCCAGCAGCTTAGTAGCGGGGGGGAACAATGAGCAGTTCTTC
CDR3: CASSLVAGGNNEQFF
V: TRBV7-9
J: TRBJ2-1
D: TRBD2
size: NA

DNA: TGTGCCAGCAGCGTAGCTGGGGGAAGGGGCACTGAAGCTTTCTTT
CDR3: CASSVAGGRGTEAFF
V: TRBV9
J: TRBJ1-1
D: NA
size: few

DNA: TGTGCCAGTAAAAGAGGAGGGCAGCCCCAGCATTTT
CDR3: CASKRGGQPQHF
V: TRBV19
J: TRBJ1-5
D: NA
size: NA

DNA: TGTGCCAGTAGTATGAAGGGGGGGCGCACCGGGGAGCTGTTTTTT
CDR3: CASSMKGGRTGELFF
V: TRBV19
J: TRBJ2-2
D: NA
size: NA

DNA: TGTGCCAGCAGTCCAGGGACGGATGGCTACACCTTC
CDR3: CASSPGTDGYTF
V: TRBV6-5
J: TRBJ1-2
D: NA
size: NA

DNA: TGTGCCACCGGGACACGGGTGATCGAGCAGTACTTC
CDR3: CATGTRVIEQYF
V: TRBV28
J: TRBJ2-7
D: NA
size: NA

DNA: TGTGCCAGCAGCTTAGGAGGTGGCTACGAGCAGTACTTC
CDR3: CASSLGGGYEQYF
V: TRBV7-2
J: TRBJ2-7
D: NA
size: NA

DNA: TGTGCCAGTAGTATTAGCGTGAACACTGAAGCTTTCTTT
CDR3: CASSISVNTEAFF
V: TRBV19
J: TRBJ1-1
D: NA
size: NA

DNA: TGTGCCACCAGTGATTCCACTAGCGGGGGTCCCACAGATACGCAGTATTTT
CDR3: CATSDSTSGGPTDTQYF
V: TRBV24-1
J: TRBJ2-3
D: TRBD2
size: NA

DNA: TGTGCCAGCAGCCGGACGAACACTGAAGCTTTCTTT
CDR3: CASSRTNTEAFF
V: TRBV7-9
J: TRBJ1-1
D: NA
size: NA

DNA: TGTGCCAGCAGTGAACTAGCGGGAAAGGGGGAAGAGACCCAGTACTTC
CDR3: CASSELAGKGEETQYF
V: TRBV2
J: TRBJ2-5
D: TRBD2
size: NA

DNA: TGCAGCGTAGACCCGGGCGGCCATAATGAAAAACTGTTTTTT
CDR3: CSVDPGGHNEKLFF
V: TRBV29-1
J: TRBJ1-4
D: NA
size: NA

DNA: TGTGCCAGCAGCGTCGGGGTAAGCTCTGGAAACACCATATATTTT
CDR3: CASSVGVSSGNTIYF
V: TRBV9
J: TRBJ1-3
D: NA
size: NA

DNA: TGTGCCAGCTCACCTCTAAGCAGGGATCAGCCCCAGCATTTT
CDR3: CASSPLSRDQPQHF
V: TRBV18
J: TRBJ1-5
D: NA
size: NA

DNA: TGTGCCAGCAGTTCACTAGCGCCATCAATCTACGAGCAGTACTTC
CDR3: CASSSLAPSIYEQYF
V: TRBV6-5
J: TRBJ2-7
D: TRBD2
size: NA

DNA: TGCGCCAGCAGTGAAGGGGGCTGGAACCCCACAGATACGCAGTATTTT
CDR3: CASSEGGWNPTDTQYF
V: TRBV10-1
J: TRBJ2-3
D: TRBD1
size: NA

DNA: TGTGCCACCAGCAGGCCCTTGGGGGGCTACACCTTC
CDR3: CATSRPLGGYTF
V: TRBV15
J: TRBJ1-2
D: NA
size: NA

DNA: TGCAGCGTTGGATTTGGAAACACCATATATTTT
CDR3: CSVGFGNTIYF
V: TRBV29-1
J: TRBJ1-3
D: NA
size: NA

DNA: TGTGCCAGCAGTCCTTGGACAGCCCAAGGGAACACTGAAGCTTTCTTT
CDR3: CASSPWTAQGNTEAFF
V: TRBV28
J: TRBJ1-1
D: NA
size: NA